This T cell receptor (beta chain) was identified in a study of blood T cells in healthy people across ages. Combining a sample-barcoded 5' primer with a J-beta primer mix, a second PCR ran for roughly 6 to 11 cycles. TCRdb used MiXCR to reprocess the 5' RACE reads, holding one entry per CDR3 protein. Of 1.5 million to 2 million distinct CDR3 sequences in the sample, 49% are singletons; the top ten hold 2% to 2.5%. A note on this clonotype: The antigen is unknown.

CDR1 and CDR2 from the germline V gene are MNHEY and SVGEGT. Trimming shortened V by 0 bases and J by 12 bases, and 9 bases separated the two germline ends. The CDR3 consists of 12 residues. Study-level results: Older age went with lower TCR beta diversity per million T cells, in a roughly linear way. Diversity estimates from one million T cells were considered underestimates. It was the long-lived donors that had more naive CD4+ cells and higher diversity than aged donors.

This sequence joins TRBV6-2 or TRBV6-3 and TRBJ2-1; either TRBD1 or TRBD2 may supply D (5 bases each). The sample comprised blood. The source of this sequence is a woman between 40 and 55 years old in good health. The DNA of the CDR3 is TGTGCCAGCAGTTACTCGACTGGGGGGCAGTTCTTC. This encodes CASSYSTGGQFF.